This T cell receptor (beta chain) was documented in a study of shared clonotypes between healthy human individuals. Repertoires were generated with immunoSEQ multiplex PCR, while TCRdb's copy carries only in-frame clones and drops some. The sample shows 2 million to 3 million clones, 93% of them seen only once. About this clone: Other DNA sequences in this specimen translate into the identical CDR3.

This CDR3 spans 12 amino acids. Trimming left V 1 base short and J 2 bases short, with 2 bases between. Germline CDR1 SGHAT, CDR2 FQNNGV. The origin of this receptor is a man aged 18 to 30 in good health. Some clones in this sample may be carry-over from other donors' samples. The chain combines TRBV11-2 with TRBJ1-2; no clear D. Sequenced material: naive CD4+ T cells from PBMCs. Subset in this sample: CD45RA+ positively selected. CDR3 residues: CASSLANYGYTF. The CDR3 nucleotides read TGTGCCAGCAGCTTAGCGAACTATGGCTACACCTTC.